Below, 18 T cell receptor beta chains from the same sample are listed, as sequenced in a study of T cells after posttransplantation cyclophosphamide. A marrow graft followed busulfan-fludarabine conditioning, with cyclophosphamide on days +3 and +4. Sequencing was performed with immunoSEQ multiplex PCR; in TCRdb, only in-frame clones are kept and a portion is missing. The table records some 7,000 clones, 90% to 95% of them present only once. The sequences come from CD8+ T cells sorted from blood, collected after allogeneic stem cell transplant with posttransplant cyclophosphamide. These receptors all stem from a male patient aged 60-70 years who received an allogeneic stem cell transplant from a related donor and was CMV-positive. Some T cells may be transferred from the graft donor.

This chain uses TRBV4-3 with TRBJ2-1; 8 bases line up with TRBD2. The germline gives CDR1 LGHNA, CDR2 YSLEER. J was trimmed by 5 bases and V by 0 bases; bases with no gene match: 9. This CDR3 is 17 amino acids long. CDR3: CASSQDRAGGLHNEQFF. The CDR3 bases are TGCGCCAGCAGCCAAGATCGGGCGGGGGGCCTACACAATGAGCAGTTCTTC.

V and J are TRBV11-2 and TRBJ2-1; the match to TRBD2 covers 9 bases. This CDR3 is built from 18 residues. V dropped 5 bases and J dropped 0; count of bases not matched to a gene: 11. Germline values: CDR1 SGHAT, CDR2 FQNNGV. DNA for the CDR3: TGTGCCAGCAGCCTACCGGCCAGCGGGGGGCTCTCCTACAATGAGCAGTTCTTC. This codes for CASSLPASGGLSYNEQFF.

The chain carries TRBV4-3 and TRBJ1-4; TRBD1 is a possible D gene (5 bases). Trimming pared 1 base from V and 8 bases from J, leaving 5 bases between. CDR3 length: 12 amino acids. Looked up from germline, CDR1 is LGHNA and CDR2 is YSLEER. The CDR3: CASSQGGEKLFF. As DNA, the CDR3 is TGCGCCAGCAGCCAAGGGGGCGAAAAACTGTTTTTT.

V usage is TRBV28 and J usage is TRBJ2-7; TRBD1 agrees at 9 bases. CDR3 length equals 14 residues. V shed 6 bases, J shed 5 bases, and the junction held 8 bases outside the gene matches. Germline V lookup: CDR1 MDHEN, CDR2 SYDVKM. The CDR3 region is CASSGTGLINEQYF. CDR3 in DNA: TGTGCCAGCAGCGGGACAGGGCTTATCAACGAGCAGTACTTC.

This clone appeared once. The chain combines TRBV27 with TRBJ1-2; no clear D. Trimming cost V 5 bases and J 2 bases, with 15 bases left between them. This CDR3 region has 15 residues. Per germline, CDR1 MNHEY and CDR2 SMNVEV (reference sequence). The CDR3, as DNA: TGTGCCAGCAGTATTACCTCAGGAGGGAACTATGGCTACACCTTC. This codes for CASSITSGGNYGYTF.

The chain employs TRBV6-4 and TRBJ2-5; D gene uncertain. The DNA matches TRBJ2-7 better at its end, which makes the J call doubtful. CDR1 is MRHNA, CDR2 SNTAGT, per germline. CDR3 length equals 15 residues. CDR3 sequence (DNA): TGTGCCAGCAGGGCCTCGGCTTTGGGCCCCTACGAGCAGTACTTC. Residues: CASRASALGPYEQYF.

The chain is built from TRBV11-2 and TRBJ1-3; possibly TRBD1 for D (6 bases). Germline-derived CDR1 and CDR2 are SGHAT and FQNNGV. This CDR3 is 15 amino acids long. V gave up 1 base and J gave up 1 base, with 8 bases separating them. CDR3 coding DNA: TGTGCCAGCAGCTTAGCACAGGGATCTGGAAACACCATATATTTT. Amino acids: CASSLAQGSGNTIYF.

The chain joins TRBV4-1 to TRBJ1-6, with 10 bases identical to TRBD1. Germline assignment: CDR1 MGHRA and CDR2 YSYEKL. V was pared by 1 base and J by 8 bases, with 2 bases of the junction left unmatched. This CDR3 spans 15 amino acids. DNA of the CDR3: TGCGCCAGCAGCCAAGTCGGGACAGGGGATTCACCCCTCCACTTT. This translates into CASSQVGTGDSPLHF.

The chain is built from TRBV9 and TRBJ2-2; a weak D match, TRBD2 (6 bases). The V and J ends lost 2 bases and 2 bases respectively, with 16 bases between them. CDR3 length: 17 residues. CDR1 is SGDLS, CDR2 YYNGEE, per germline. The CDR3 loop is CASSVSGGLFNTGELFF. CDR3 nucleotides: TGTGCCAGCAGCGTTAGTGGGGGACTTTTTAACACCGGGGAGCTGTTTTTT.

This chain links TRBV13 with TRBJ1-1; 10 bases line up with TRBD1. This CDR3 contains 15 residues. J gave up 4 bases and V 1 base, and 3 bases lay outside the gene matches. Germline V gene lookup returns CDR1 PRHDT and CDR2 FYEKMQ (reference sequence). Here the CDR3 reads CASSLEGQGGTEAFF. DNA of the CDR3: TGTGCCAGCAGCTTAGAAGGACAGGGGGGCACTGAAGCTTTCTTT.

This chain links TRBV7-9 with TRBJ2-1; 8 bases are shared with TRBD2. CDR3 length: 14 amino acids. Trimming cost V 3 bases and J 5 bases; bases outside gene matches: 3. From germline, CDR1 is SEHNR and CDR2 FQNEAQ (reference sequence). CDR3 bases: TGTGCCAGCAGCTTCGGGGGGGCTAACAATGAGCAGTTCTTC. This encodes CASSFGGANNEQFF.

V and J are TRBV7-8 and TRBJ1-5; weak D call: TRBD1 (5 bases). Germline V gene data show CDR1 as SGHVS and CDR2 as FQNEAQ. The V end lost 4 bases, the J end lost 2 bases, and 9 bases lay between the germline ends. This CDR3 contains 14 residues. The CDR3 region has the DNA TGTGCCAGCAGCTCGGTACAGGGCAATCAGCCCCAGCATTTT. This translates into CASSSVQGNQPQHF.

This rearrangement joins TRBV4-2 to TRBJ2-3; 10 bases are a match to TRBD1. The V gene's germline CDR1 is LGHNA and CDR2 YNFKEQ. There are 16 residues in the CDR3. Germline trimming cut 1 base from V and 1 base from J; bases unmatched to any gene: 2. The DNA for the CDR3 is TGTGCCAGCAGCCAAGGGACAGGGGGAGGCACAGATACGCAGTATTTT. It is translated as CASSQGTGGGTDTQYF.

As concerns this clone: One end of the junction varies from germline; a read error may be responsible. The same CDR3 is also encoded by other DNA sequences in this sample. The V call is TRBV4-3, the J call TRBJ1-6; 7 bases match TRBD1. The CDR3 length is 20 residues. Germline V CDR1 and CDR2: LGHNA, YSLEER. The CDR3 nucleotides are TGCGCCAGCAGCCAAGATCTTCAGGGACAGACCAACTCCTATAATTCCCCCCTCCACTTT. Its protein is CASSQDLQGQTNSYNSPLHF.

CDR3 region: CASSQGRGRGNDTEAFF. The CDR3 DNA reads TGCGCCAGCAGCCAAGGCCGAGGGAGGGGAAACGACACTGAAGCTTTCTTT. The rearrangement links TRBV4-3 to TRBJ1-1, with a tentative D call TRBD1 (5 bases). The CDR3 covers 17 residues. Germline lookup yields CDR1 LGHNA and CDR2 YSLEER. V was trimmed by 1 base and J by 3 bases, leaving 18 bases between them.

This chain links TRBV9 with TRBJ2-3; TRBD2 might be the D (5 bases). This CDR3 has 16 residues. V lost 3 bases to trimming and J lost 3 bases, with 17 bases between them. Looked up from germline, CDR1 is SGDLS and CDR2 is YYNGEE. CDR3 nucleotide sequence: TGTGCCAGCAGCGGCCGGGGTGGGGTTAATACAGATACGCAGTATTTT. This gives the protein CASSGRGGVNTDTQYF.

This clone is a singleton in its sample. J is TRBJ2-7 and V is TRBV5-5, with unresolved D. There are 15 residues in the CDR3. V lost 0 bases to trimming and J lost 5 bases, with 15 bases between them. Germline V gene sequence: CDR1 SGHKS, CDR2 YYEKEE (reference sequence). The CDR3 region has the DNA TGTGCCAGCAGCTTGGAGGTGGTCCCGAGCGACGAGCAGTACTTC. It specifies CASSLEVVPSDEQYF.

The chain carries TRBV4-3 and TRBJ2-3, with TRBD1 as a possible D gene (7 bases). Looked up from germline, CDR1 is LGHNA and CDR2 is YSLEER. V was shortened by 0 bases and J by 6 bases, with 19 bases between the two germline ends. There are 17 residues in the CDR3. The CDR3 DNA follows: TGCGCCAGCAGCCAAGAATCCGGCAGGGGGGAGTTGGATACGCAGTATTTT. Translated, it gives CASSQESGRGELDTQYF.